One sample yielded the 27 T cell receptor beta chains listed below, sequenced in a study of T cell repertoires in cytomegalovirus infection. MiXCR, applied by TCRdb to the reads, yields one record per CDR3 protein. The table has some 940,000 distinct CDR3 sequences, approximately 30% seen once. Antigen specificity for these receptors is unknown. The sample was cultured CD8+ T cells from PBMCs, taken from culture after CMV antigen stimulation. Source of these receptors: a human donor in good health (CMV status not recorded). Some clones in this sample may be carry-over from other donors' samples.

V is TRBV2 and J is TRBJ1-2, with D possibly TRBD1 on 6 matching bases. Trimming took 0 bases from V and 5 from J, leaving 13 bases between them. Germline assignment: CDR1 SNHLY and CDR2 FYNNEI. The CDR3 totals 15 residues. In DNA form, the CDR3 reads TGTGCCAGCAGTGAAGCCAAACAGGGTCGGTATGGCTACACCTTC. Translating it yields CASSEAKQGRYGYTF.

This clonotype was counted between two and nine times. This chain uses TRBV12-5 with TRBJ2-2; D call uncertain. The V end lost 7 bases, the J end lost 7 bases, and 10 bases lay between the germline ends. In germline, CDR1 is LGHNT, CDR2 FRNRAP. The CDR3 length is 12 residues. The CDR3 here is CASVSPGGELFF. CDR3 DNA: TGTGCTAGTGTCTCCCCGGGCGGGGAGCTGTTTTTT.

This clonotype was counted only a few times. V gene TRBV29-1 combines with J gene TRBJ2-1; D perhaps matches TRBD1 (5 bases). This CDR3 spans 14 amino acids. Germline assignment: CDR1 SQVTM and CDR2 ANQGSEA. V shed 7 bases and J shed 2 bases, with 15 bases lying between them. CDR3 nucleotide sequence: TGCAGCGCTGTAGGGGTTATGACCTACAATGAGCAGTTCTTC. Translating gives CSAVGVMTYNEQFF.

This clonotype has a handful of counts. The CDR3 protein is CASTPERTQETQYF. The CDR3 DNA reads as TGTGCCAGCACCCCCGAGAGAACCCAAGAGACCCAGTACTTC. The rearrangement uses TRBV6-2 or TRBV6-3 and TRBJ2-5; D is undetermined. The CDR3 has 14 amino acids. Trimming took off 7 bases at V and 1 base at J, with 13 bases between the two ends. Germline lookup yields CDR1 MNHEY and CDR2 SVGEGT.

This clonotype was seen many times. The V gene is TRBV4-3, the J gene TRBJ2-1, with 10 positions matching TRBD2. Germline values: CDR1 LGHNA, CDR2 YSLEER. The V gene end was trimmed by 0 bases and the J gene end by 2 bases; junction bases not matched to a gene: 1. There are 16 residues in the CDR3. The CDR3: CASSQESGGAYNEQFF. Written as DNA, the CDR3 is TGCGCCAGCAGCCAAGAAAGCGGGGGGGCCTACAATGAGCAGTTCTTC.

This clonotype was recorded at least ten times. This sequence joins TRBV7-2 and TRBJ2-3, with 12 nucleotides matching TRBD2. Losses at the gene ends were 1 base for V and 4 bases for J; bases not matched to a gene: 0. The CDR3 length is 15 residues. The germline gives CDR1 SGHTA, CDR2 FQGNSA. The CDR3 loop is CASSLGTSGADTQYF. CDR3 nucleotide sequence: TGTGCCAGCAGCTTAGGGACTAGCGGGGCAGATACGCAGTATTTT.

This clonotype was counted between two and nine times. V is TRBV11-1 and J is TRBJ1-4, with D maybe TRBD1 (6 bases). Per germline, CDR1 SGHAT and CDR2 FQDESV (reference sequence). This CDR3 has 15 amino acids. V was trimmed by 2 bases and J by 8 bases, leaving 15 bases between them. Written as DNA, the CDR3 is TGTGCCAGCAGCTTATGGGGGGCCAGCAAGGAAAAACTGTTTTTT. The encoded protein is CASSLWGASKEKLFF.

This clonotype was seen at least ten times. The gene calls are TRBV7-9 and TRBJ2-2; D assignment may be TRBD1 or TRBD2 (5 bases each). The ends were cut back, 5 bases at V and 0 bases at J, with 10 bases in the middle. This CDR3 contains 15 residues. The germline CDR1 and CDR2 sequences are SEHNR and FQNEAQ (reference sequence). CDR3 DNA sequence: TGTGCCAGCAGCAGAGGGGCCACGAACACCGGGGAGCTGTTTTTT. Protein sequence: CASSRGATNTGELFF.

V and J are TRBV3-1 and TRBJ2-2, with 9 bases lining up with TRBD1. The germline gives CDR1 LGHDT, CDR2 YNNKEL (reference sequence). The CDR3 length is 15 residues. The ends lost 4 bases at V and 6 bases at J; junction bases unmatched: 6. CDR3 in DNA: TGTGCCAGCAGCCCTTGGACAGGGGCAGCCGGGGAGCTGTTTTTT. Translating gives CASSPWTGAAGELFF. The full variable domain, its missing parts supplied by reference TRBV3-1 and TRBJ2-2, is DTAVSQTPKYLVTQMGNDKSIKCEQNLGHDTMYWYKQDSKKFLKIMFSYNNKELIINETVPNRFSPKSPDKAHLNLHINSLELGDSAVYFCASSPWTGAAGELFFGEGSRLTVL.

Only a few counts were recorded for this clonotype. The CDR3 protein is CASSPQDRALDQPQHF. CDR3 coding DNA: TGTGCCAGCAGCCCCCAGGACAGAGCCCTCGATCAGCCCCAGCATTTT. The J gene is TRBJ1-5, the V gene TRBV7-8; a possible D gene is TRBD1 (6 bases). The CDR3 totals 16 residues. V lost 5 bases, J lost 5 bases, and 19 bases lay in between. Germline V gene lookup returns CDR1 SGHVS and CDR2 FQNEAQ.

The chain couples TRBV27 to TRBJ2-7; D is undetermined. Between the trimmed V and J ends, which lost 0 bases and 3 bases, there was a span of 18 bases. CDR1 is MNHEY and CDR2 is SMNVEV in the germline V gene (reference sequence). CDR3 length: 17 residues. The CDR3 DNA reads TGTGCCAGCAGTTTATCCACTCAGGTCGTAGGAATCTACGAGCAGTACTTC. Its translation: CASSLSTQVVGIYEQYF.

The chain couples TRBV4-1 to TRBJ2-1; perhaps TRBD2 as D (6 bases). V was cut by 4 bases and J by 4 bases, with 14 bases left in between. From germline, CDR1 is MGHRA and CDR2 YSYEKL. CDR3 length: 15 amino acids. The CDR3 here is CASSPGASVYNEQFF. In nucleotides, the CDR3 is TGCGCCAGCAGCCCCGGCGCTAGCGTTTACAATGAGCAGTTCTTC.

A remark on this clonotype: This may be a read error, as it is one base from a much larger clone. J is TRBJ1-3 and V is TRBV7-4, with D unclear. The CDR3 is made up of 16 amino acids. V lost 6 bases to trimming and J lost 0 bases, with 15 bases between them. The germline gives CDR1 SGHVT, CDR2 SQSDAQ. The DNA of the CDR3 is TGTGCCAGCAGATCCCCAGCTAGATGCTCTGGAAACACCATATATTTT. It codes for CASRSPARCSGNTIYF.

This clonotype showed up just a few times. The V and J genes are TRBV12-3 or TRBV12-4 and TRBJ2-2; D gene ambiguous. The CDR3 runs to 15 residues. V lost 1 base and J 4 bases, leaving 10 bases between the germline ends. The CDR3 nucleotides read TGTGCCAGCAGTTTAGTAGGGTTAGGCACCGGGGAGCTGTTTTTT. Translation: CASSLVGLGTGELFF.

On this clonotype: The junction does not match germline at one end; this may be a read error. This chain connects TRBV28 to TRBJ2-1; unclear D gene. The CDR3 sequence is 16 residues long. The germline V gene encodes CDR1 MDHEN and CDR2 SYDVKM. The CDR3 DNA reads as TGTGCCGGCAGTTATGAAGCCAATACAATCTACAATGAGCAGTTCTTC. Its translation: CAGSYEANTIYNEQFF. The full variable domain, in which reference TRBV28 and TRBJ2-1 provide the parts outside the CDR3, is DVKVTQSSRYLVKRTGEKVFLECVQDMDHENMFWYRQDPGLGLRLIYFSYDVKMKEKGDIPEGYSVSREKKERFSLILESASTNQTSMYLCAGSYEANTIYNEQFFGPGTRLTVL.

The chain has TRBV7-8 and TRBJ1-2; TRBD1 matches 9 bases. Germline V gene sequence: CDR1 SGHVS, CDR2 FQNEAQ. V gave up 8 bases and J gave up 7 bases; unmatched junction bases: 8. The CDR3 consists of 13 residues. This chain's CDR3 is CASGRDRAFGYTF. DNA for the CDR3: TGTGCCAGCGGCCGGGACAGGGCTTTTGGCTACACCTTC. Supplemented by reference TRBV7-8 and TRBJ1-2, the full variable domain reads GAGVSQSPRYKVAKRGQDVALRCDPISGHVSLFWYQQALGQGPEFLTYFQNEAQLDKSGLPSDRFFAERPEGSVSTLKIQRTQQEDSAVYLCASGRDRAFGYTFGSGTRLTVV.

The chain employs TRBV7-9 and TRBJ1-5; tentative D call: TRBD1 (5 bases). This CDR3 has 18 amino acids. Trimming stripped 3 bases from V and 0 bases from J, with 18 bases between. Germline CDR1 and CDR2: SEHNR and FQNEAQ (reference sequence). In DNA, the CDR3 is TGTGCCAGCAGCTTCTCCACCTCGACAGAGAATAGCAATCAGCCCCAGCATTTT. Amino acid sequence: CASSFSTSTENSNQPQHF.

The rearrangement joins TRBV7-6 to TRBJ2-5; 8 bases are a match to TRBD1. CDR3 length equals 16 residues. Looked up from germline, CDR1 is SGHVS and CDR2 is FNYEAQ. J lost 3 bases, V lost 1 base, and 7 bases had no gene match. CDR3: CASSLGSGGRKETQYF. The CDR3 DNA reads as TGTGCCAGCAGCTTAGGGTCAGGGGGCCGCAAAGAGACCCAGTACTTC. Based on the CDR3 plus reference TRBV7-6 and TRBJ2-5, the full variable domain is GAGVSQSPRYKVTKRGQDVALRCDPISGHVSLYWYRQALGQGPEFLTYFNYEAQQDKSGLPNDRFSAERPEGSISTLTIQRTEQRDSAMYRCASSLGSGGRKETQYFGPGTRLLVL.

This clonotype has a handful of counts. V usage is TRBV19 and J usage is TRBJ1-1, with D unclear. Trimming shortened V by 1 base and J by 3 bases, and 9 bases separated the two germline ends. CDR3 length: 14 amino acids. The germline gives CDR1 LNHDA, CDR2 SQIVND (reference sequence). CDR3 DNA: TGTGCCAGTAGTATAGGGCTCGCTTACACTGAAGCTTTCTTT. Its translation is CASSIGLAYTEAFF.

Of note for this clonotype: A read error is likely, as this CDR3 ends without the conserved phenylalanine or tryptophan. The rearrangement uses TRBV7-9 and TRBJ2-6, with 12 positions matching TRBD1. In germline, CDR1 is SEHNR, CDR2 FQNEAQ (reference sequence). J was trimmed by 2 bases and V by 5 bases; bases with no gene match: 10. The CDR3 has 19 residues. CDR3 nucleotides: TGTGCCAGCAGCATCCCCGGGACAGGGGGCTATACTGGGGCCAACGTCCTGACTCTC. Translated, it gives CASSIPGTGGYTGANVLTL.

This clonotype was seen ten or more times. This chain joins TRBV12-3 or TRBV12-4 and TRBJ2-1, with 7 bases lining up with TRBD2. V shed 6 bases and J 0 bases; nucleotides not matched to a gene: 8. The CDR3 has 16 residues. This CDR3 is CASSSGLPSSYNEQFF. CDR3 bases: TGTGCCAGCAGCTCGGGACTACCGAGCTCCTACAATGAGCAGTTCTTC.

The chain employs TRBV4-3 and TRBJ2-1; 8 bases align to TRBD2. The CDR3 contains 16 residues. Germline CDR1 LGHNA, CDR2 YSLEER. The V and J ends lost 0 bases and 6 bases, in that order; junction bases with no gene match: 7. CDR3 sequence (DNA): TGCGCCAGCAGCCAAGACCCGACGGGAGGGGTCAATGAGCAGTTCTTC. Encoded protein: CASSQDPTGGVNEQFF.

The chain combines TRBV11-3 with TRBJ1-2; D unclear. Germline-derived CDR1 and CDR2 are SGHNT and YENEEA. V was cut by 3 bases and J by 0 bases, with 11 bases left in between. The CDR3 has 15 amino acids. The CDR3 sequence: CASSFSWKTNYGYTF. Written as DNA, the CDR3 is TGTGCCAGCAGCTTCTCATGGAAGACTAACTATGGCTACACCTTC.

DNA of the CDR3: TGTGCCAGCAGTTACGTCAGCGGCTCCCAGCCCCAGCATTTT. Its translation is CASSYVSGSQPQHF. The gene calls are TRBV6-2 or TRBV6-3 and TRBJ1-5; the D is unclear. The CDR3 extends over 14 amino acids. Germline V gene lookup returns CDR1 MNHEY and CDR2 SVGEGT. V lost 2 bases to trimming and J lost 7 bases, with 12 bases between them.

In this sample, this clonotype turned up a few times. The chain carries TRBV19 and TRBJ2-1; 8 bases align to TRBD1. The CDR3 loop spans 14 amino acids. After removal of 2 bases from V and 9 bases from J, the junction contained 6 bases not matched to a gene. The germline CDR1 and CDR2 sequences are LNHDA and SQIVND (reference sequence). CDR3 bases: TGTGCCAGTAGTATATACCCCGGGACAGGTGAGCAGTTCTTC. This sequence encodes CASSIYPGTGEQFF.

The chain combines TRBV28 with TRBJ2-4; possibly TRBD1 for D (6 bases). The CDR3 sequence is 22 residues long. V dropped 4 bases and J dropped 0 bases, with 31 bases sitting between them. The germline V gene has CDR1 MDHEN and CDR2 SYDVKM. The chain's CDR3 is CASSSVLSGAPAQLLAKNIQYF. In DNA, the CDR3 is TGTGCCAGCAGTTCCGTACTCTCAGGGGCCCCAGCCCAACTTCTAGCCAAAAACATTCAGTACTTC. Full variable domain (remainder filled in from reference TRBV28 and TRBJ2-4): DVKVTQSSRYLVKRTGEKVFLECVQDMDHENMFWYRQDPGLGLRLIYFSYDVKMKEKGDIPEGYSVSREKKERFSLILESASTNQTSMYLCASSSVLSGAPAQLLAKNIQYFGAGTRLSVL.

This clonotype was counted at least ten times. The chain couples TRBV7-6 to TRBJ1-6; unclear D gene. Between the trimmed V and J ends, which lost 1 base and 0 bases, there was a span of 10 bases. CDR3 length equals 17 residues. CDR1 and CDR2 from the germline V gene are SGHVS and FNYEAQ. The CDR3: CASSLGAGPSYNSPLHF. The CDR3 coding sequence is TGTGCCAGCAGCTTAGGGGCAGGACCCTCCTATAATTCACCCCTCCACTTT.